The rows below give T cell receptor beta chains drawn from one sample of a study of OX40 agonist ivuxolimab in advanced cancers. Assay: immunoSEQ multiplex PCR; the TCRdb copy retains only in-frame clones and omits some. The data hold roughly 100,000 clones, with just under 95% observed a single time. The sequencing used CD4+ or CD8+ T cells sorted from blood, collected in a trial of the OX40 agonist ivuxolimab. The receptors here all came from an adult with an advanced solid tumor such as melanoma, head and neck, liver or kidney cancer. Both conserved end residues are part of each CDR3. Fields, in order: J gene, D gene, V gene, CDR3 DNA, CDR3 protein. The D gene is left open where the match is weak.

j_call: TRBJ1-3
d_call: -
v_call: TRBV30
cdr3_nt: TGTGCCTGGAGTCAACAGGCTGGAAACACCATATATTTT
cdr3_aa: CAWSQQAGNTIYF

j_call: TRBJ2-3
d_call: -
v_call: TRBV7-3
cdr3_nt: TGTGCCAGCAGCTTCTTCACCACAGATACGCAGTATTTT
cdr3_aa: CASSFFTTDTQYF

j_call: TRBJ1-6
d_call: -
v_call: TRBV15
cdr3_nt: TGTGCCACCAGCAGAGTGGTTGATTCACCCCTCCACTTT
cdr3_aa: CATSRVVDSPLHF

j_call: TRBJ1-3
d_call: -
v_call: TRBV7-2
cdr3_nt: TGTGCCAGCAGCTTAGTCCGCGGAGACTCTGGAAACACCATATATTTT
cdr3_aa: CASSLVRGDSGNTIYF

j_call: TRBJ1-1
d_call: -
v_call: TRBV6-1
cdr3_nt: TGTGCCAGCAGTGACTGGACACCGAACACTGAAGCTTTCTTT
cdr3_aa: CASSDWTPNTEAFF

j_call: TRBJ1-5
d_call: -
v_call: TRBV28
cdr3_nt: TGTGCCAGCAGTTCATCCAGGGAGGGGTTATCGCGCAATCAGCCCCAGCATTTT
cdr3_aa: CASSSSREGLSRNQPQHF

j_call: TRBJ1-5
d_call: -
v_call: TRBV19
cdr3_nt: TGTGCCAGTAGTATTTGGGGTTTCGACCAGCCCCAGCATTTT
cdr3_aa: CASSIWGFDQPQHF

j_call: TRBJ1-1
d_call: -
v_call: TRBV11-2
cdr3_nt: TGTGCCAGCGGAGAATACCTCAGTGAGTCGAACACTGAAGCTTTCTTT
cdr3_aa: CASGEYLSESNTEAFF

j_call: TRBJ2-7
d_call: -
v_call: TRBV11-2
cdr3_nt: TGTGCCAGCAGCTTAATGATTGGATCCTACGAGCAGTACTTC
cdr3_aa: CASSLMIGSYEQYF

j_call: TRBJ1-4
d_call: TRBD1
v_call: TRBV5-4
cdr3_nt: TGTGCCAGCAGCCAAGGGGACAGTAATGAAAAACTGTTTTTT
cdr3_aa: CASSQGDSNEKLFF

j_call: TRBJ2-3
d_call: -
v_call: TRBV7-9
cdr3_nt: TGTGCCAGCAGCGCCGGAGCAGCTACGCAGTATTTT
cdr3_aa: CASSAGAATQYF

j_call: TRBJ2-5
d_call: TRBD1
v_call: TRBV7-8
cdr3_nt: TGTGCCAGCAGAATCGACAGGGGTCGACGAGAGACCCAGTACTTC
cdr3_aa: CASRIDRGRRETQYF

j_call: TRBJ2-1
d_call: TRBD2
v_call: TRBV5-1
cdr3_nt: TGCGCCAGCAGCTTGCAGCGGGAGACCTACAATGAGCAGTTCTTC
cdr3_aa: CASSLQRETYNEQFF

j_call: TRBJ1-6
d_call: -
v_call: TRBV27
cdr3_nt: TGTGCCAGCAGTTACAGACAGGTAGATTCACCCCTCCACTTT
cdr3_aa: CASSYRQVDSPLHF

j_call: TRBJ2-1
d_call: -
v_call: TRBV7-3
cdr3_nt: TGTGCCAGCAGCTTCGACGTTGGGGAGCAGTTCTTC
cdr3_aa: CASSFDVGEQFF

j_call: TRBJ2-1
d_call: TRBD2
v_call: TRBV6-5
cdr3_nt: TGTGCCAGCAGTTACCCCGGGACTAGCGGGAAGGAGCAGTTCTTC
cdr3_aa: CASSYPGTSGKEQFF